Listed below are T cell receptor beta chains from one sample, sequenced in a study of cytomegalovirus exposure and HLA in healthy donors. Here immunoSEQ multiplex PCR was the method, and the copy in TCRdb shows in-frame clones only, minus some. Here the sample spans around 150,000 clones, 75% to 80% being singletons. Sequencing was performed on PBMCs. The receptors come from a woman aged 45-65 years in good health and CMV-seronegative. Both conserved end residues are part of each CDR3. A D gene is named only where the DNA matches it firmly. Clone size appears in some rows only: once, few, many, or a class for an expanded clone.

. TRBJ2-3 TRBV5-4 . CASSFDRSTDTQYF TGTGCCAGCAGCTTTGACAGAAGCACAGATACGCAGTATTTT
TRBD1 TRBJ1-5 TRBV5-5 . CASSAGQGRQPQHF TGTGCCAGCAGCGCGGGACAGGGGAGACAGCCCCAGCATTTT
TRBD1 TRBJ2-7 TRBV30 . CAWSPQGARKQYF TGTGCCTGGAGTCCCCAGGGGGCAAGAAAGCAGTACTTC
. TRBJ2-3 TRBV27 few CASRNPGETDTQYF TGTGCCAGCAGAAATCCAGGGGAAACAGATACGCAGTATTTT
TRBD2 TRBJ2-7 TRBV9 . CASSVATGGGDGEQYF TGTGCCAGCAGCGTAGCTACGGGGGGGGGCGACGGCGAGCAGTACTTC
TRBD1 TRBJ2-6 TRBV5-6 . CASSSLAGGSGANVLTF TGTGCCAGCAGCTCACTTGCAGGGGGCTCTGGGGCCAACGTCCTGACTTTC
. TRBJ1-1 TRBV10-3 . CATRGEEVTEAFF TGTGCCACCAGAGGGGAGGAGGTCACTGAAGCTTTCTTT
. TRBJ2-5 TRBV5-1 . CASSFQGLVQETQYF TGCGCCAGCAGCTTCCAGGGTCTCGTCCAAGAGACCCAGTACTTC
TRBD1 TRBJ1-1 TRBV4-2 . CASSQGRQGEAFF TGTGCCAGCAGCCAAGGTCGACAGGGTGAAGCTTTCTTT
TRBD2 TRBJ2-2 TRBV9 few CASSWGGDLNTGELFF TGTGCCAGCAGCTGGGGGGGGGACTTGAACACCGGGGAGCTGTTTTTT
. TRBJ2-1 TRBV13 few CASSLGTQGPLGYNEQFF TGTGCCAGCAGCTTAGGGACACAGGGTCCATTAGGGTACAATGAGCAGTTCTTC
TRBD2 TRBJ2-3 TRBV2 . CASSGRLGASGSSTDTQYF TGTGCCAGCAGTGGCCGCCTCGGTGCTAGCGGGTCTAGCACAGATACGCAGTATTTT
TRBD2 TRBJ2-5 TRBV29-1 . CSATLAGGLRYQETQYF TGCAGCGCCACACTAGCGGGGGGCCTACGGTACCAAGAGACCCAGTACTTC
. TRBJ2-3 TRBV2 . CASSGTAADTQYF TGTGCCAGCAGTGGGACAGCAGCAGATACGCAGTATTTT
. TRBJ1-5 TRBV28 . CASTGSNQPQHF TGTGCCAGTACAGGTTCTAATCAGCCCCAGCATTTT
. TRBJ2-2 TRBV30 . CAWSTPSRNTGELFF TGTGCCTGGAGTACCCCTAGCCGGAACACCGGGGAGCTGTTTTTT
. TRBJ1-1 TRBV2 once CASSEVAGLGTEAFF TGTGCCAGCAGTGAAGTCGCGGGGTTGGGCACTGAAGCTTTCTTT
TRBD2 TRBJ2-2 TRBV7-6 . CASSFRGGPGELFF TGTGCCAGCAGCTTTCGGGGGGGCCCGGGGGAGCTGTTTTTT